Following are 10 T cell receptor beta chains from one sample sequenced in a study of beta chain features in type 1 diabetes. Expressed TCRB transcripts were sequenced because the entire RNA isolate underwent reverse transcription. Libraries were prepared by immunoSEQ multiplex PCR; TCRdb keeps only in-frame clonotypes and omits some of them. Here the sample spans hundreds of thousands of clones, around a sixth being singletons. Input material: naive CD4+ T cells from blood. These receptors were obtained from a man between 18 and 35 years old in good health.

The chain carries TRBV30 and TRBJ2-7, with a tentative D call TRBD1 (5 bases). The germline V gene has CDR1 GTSNPN and CDR2 SVGIG (reference sequence). This CDR3 spans 12 amino acids. The V end was cut by 1 base, the J end by 5 bases, with 9 bases between. The CDR3 DNA is TGTGCCTGGAGTGCCGCAGGGCACGAGCAGTACTTC. Protein: CAWSAAGHEQYF.

The chain joins TRBV7-9 to TRBJ2-1; 7 bases fit TRBD1. The trim removed 1 base at V and 4 bases at J, leaving 4 bases unmatched. The CDR3 has 15 amino acids. Germline V gene lookup returns CDR1 SEHNR and CDR2 FQNEAQ (reference sequence). The CDR3 nucleotides are TGTGCCAGCAGCTTAGTCAAGACAGGGTACAATGAGCAGTTCTTC. This sequence encodes CASSLVKTGYNEQFF.

In this sample, this clone turned up a few times. V usage is TRBV18 and J usage is TRBJ2-7, with D perhaps TRBD1 or TRBD2 (6 bases each). The CDR3 contains 16 residues. CDR1 and CDR2 (germline): KGHSH, LQKENI. The ends were cut back, 2 bases at V and 3 bases at J, with 17 bases in the middle. CDR3 loop: CASSPFAGGGGYEQYF. The CDR3 DNA is TGTGCCAGCTCACCATTTGCGGGCGGAGGGGGCTACGAGCAGTACTTC.

This clone was picked up a small number of times. The genes are TRBV5-1 and TRBJ2-5; a possible D gene is TRBD2 (6 bases). The V gene's germline CDR1 is SGHRS and CDR2 YFSETQ. V was clipped by 6 bases and J by 3 bases, with 15 bases between them. This CDR3 is 14 amino acids long. Here the CDR3 DNA reads TGCGCCAGCACGCTCGGAGGGAACGAAGAGACCCAGTACTTC. This translates into CASTLGGNEETQYF.

The genes are TRBV18 and TRBJ1-5; TRBD1 might be the D (5 bases). In germline, CDR1 is KGHSH, CDR2 LQKENI. There are 16 residues in the CDR3. V was clipped by 2 bases and J by 1 base, with 12 bases between them. The DNA of the CDR3 is TGTGCCAGCTCACCAACCGTTGGGGGAAGCAATCAGCCCCAGCATTTT. Its protein product is CASSPTVGGSNQPQHF.

The rearrangement joins TRBV27 to TRBJ2-1; 12 bases line up with TRBD2. Losses at the gene ends were 3 bases for V and 2 bases for J; bases not matched to a gene: 5. The CDR3 is 17 residues long. The germline gives CDR1 MNHEY, CDR2 SMNVEV (reference sequence). The CDR3 spells CASSFPSGRAAYNEQFF. The CDR3 coding sequence is TGTGCCAGCAGTTTCCCTAGCGGGAGGGCCGCCTACAATGAGCAGTTCTTC.

This clone was observed a few times. V and J are TRBV6-1 and TRBJ2-5; 15 bases map to TRBD2. The germline CDR1 and CDR2 sequences are MNHNS and SASEGT. After removal of 4 bases from V and 4 bases from J, the junction contained 7 bases not matched to a gene. CDR3 length equals 17 residues. In DNA form, the CDR3 reads TGTGCCAGCAGTGCTGGACTAGCGGGAGGGCCGGGAGAGACCCAGTACTTC. Translated, it gives CASSAGLAGGPGETQYF.

This clone was detected a few times. The genes are TRBV10-3 and TRBJ2-7, with 10 positions matching TRBD2. Losses at the gene ends were 5 bases for V and 5 bases for J; bases not matched to a gene: 9. The CDR3 covers 15 residues. Germline CDR1 reads ENHRY; CDR2 reads SYGVKD. The DNA for the CDR3 is TGTGCCATCAGTTCGACTAGCGGGTACGTGAACGAGCAGTACTTC. Residues: CAISSTSGYVNEQYF.

This clone was picked up a small number of times. This chain joins TRBV4-1 and TRBJ2-1; D is perhaps TRBD1 (5 bases). Germline CDR1 and CDR2: MGHRA and YSYEKL. The CDR3 is 16 amino acids. Trimming pared 1 base from V and 3 bases from J, leaving 13 bases between. This CDR3 is CASSQVGRVIYNEQFF. Here the CDR3 DNA reads TGCGCCAGCAGCCAAGTTGGCAGGGTCATCTACAATGAGCAGTTCTTC.

This rearrangement joins TRBV5-1 to TRBJ2-7, with 8 nucleotides matching TRBD1. Germline V gene sequence: CDR1 SGHRS, CDR2 YFSETQ. The CDR3 spans 15 residues. Losses at the gene ends were 0 bases for V and 0 bases for J; bases not matched to a gene: 2. The CDR3 coding sequence is TGCGCCAGCAGCTTGGGACAGGGGTTCTCCTACGAGCAGTACTTC. This gives the protein CASSLGQGFSYEQYF.